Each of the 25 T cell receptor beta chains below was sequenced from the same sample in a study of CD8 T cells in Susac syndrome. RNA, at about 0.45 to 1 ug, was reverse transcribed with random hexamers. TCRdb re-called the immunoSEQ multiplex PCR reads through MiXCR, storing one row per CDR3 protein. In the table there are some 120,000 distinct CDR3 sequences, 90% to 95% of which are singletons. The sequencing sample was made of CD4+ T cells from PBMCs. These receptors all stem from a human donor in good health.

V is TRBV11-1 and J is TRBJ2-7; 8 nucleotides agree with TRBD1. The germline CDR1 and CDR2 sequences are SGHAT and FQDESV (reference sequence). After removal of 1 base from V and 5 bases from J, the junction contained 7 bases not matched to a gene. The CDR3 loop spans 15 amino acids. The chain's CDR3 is CASSLVGTGVNEQYF. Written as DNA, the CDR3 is TGTGCCAGCAGCTTAGTTGGGACAGGAGTCAACGAGCAGTACTTC.

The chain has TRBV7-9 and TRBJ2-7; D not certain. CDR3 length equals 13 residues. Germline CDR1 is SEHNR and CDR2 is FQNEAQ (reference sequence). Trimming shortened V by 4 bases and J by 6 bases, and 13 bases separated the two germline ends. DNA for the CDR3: TGTGCCAGCAGCTCCAAGGGATGGGGCGAGCAGTACTTC. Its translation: CASSSKGWGEQYF.

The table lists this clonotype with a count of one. The CDR3 nucleotides read TGTGCCAGCATTTCGGGAGGGTCCTACAATGAGCAGTTCTTC. Translated, it gives CASISGGSYNEQFF. This chain uses TRBV6-1 with TRBJ2-1; 8 bases are shared with TRBD2. V lost 7 bases, J lost 1 base, and 3 bases stayed unmatched. The CDR3 contains 14 residues. Germline lookup yields CDR1 MNHNS and CDR2 SASEGT.

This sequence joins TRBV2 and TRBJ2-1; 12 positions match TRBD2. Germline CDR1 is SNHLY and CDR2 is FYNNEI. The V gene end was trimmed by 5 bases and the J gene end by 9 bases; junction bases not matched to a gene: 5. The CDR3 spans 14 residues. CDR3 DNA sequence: TGTGCCAGCAGTCTAGGACTAGCGGGACTTGAGCAGTTCTTC. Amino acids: CASSLGLAGLEQFF.

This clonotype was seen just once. CDR3 nucleotides: TGTGCCAGCAGCCCTATACCCGGGAGGGATCACTATGGCTACACCTTC. Translation gives CASSPIPGRDHYGYTF. The rearrangement uses TRBV28 and TRBJ1-2; D uncertain. Germline V gene lookup returns CDR1 MDHEN and CDR2 SYDVKM. Trimming removed 6 bases from V and 3 bases from J, with 20 bases in between. This CDR3 has 16 amino acids.

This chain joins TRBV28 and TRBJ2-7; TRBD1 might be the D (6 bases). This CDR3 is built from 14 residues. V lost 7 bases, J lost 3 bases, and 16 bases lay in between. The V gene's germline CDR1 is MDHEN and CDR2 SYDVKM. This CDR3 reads CASTPDSIDYEQYF. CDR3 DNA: TGTGCCAGCACCCCGGACAGTATAGACTACGAGCAGTACTTC.

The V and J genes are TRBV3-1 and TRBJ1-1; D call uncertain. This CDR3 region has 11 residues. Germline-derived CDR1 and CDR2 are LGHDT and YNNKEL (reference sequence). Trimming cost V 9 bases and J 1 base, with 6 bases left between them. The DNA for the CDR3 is TGTGCCAGTGGAGAGAACACTGAAGCTTTCTTT. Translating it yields CASGENTEAFF.

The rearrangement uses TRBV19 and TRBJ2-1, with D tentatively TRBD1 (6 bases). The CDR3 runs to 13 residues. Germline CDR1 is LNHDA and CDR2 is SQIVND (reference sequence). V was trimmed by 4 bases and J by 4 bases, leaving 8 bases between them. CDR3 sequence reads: CASSRQGYNEQFF. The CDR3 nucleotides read TGTGCCAGTAGTAGGCAGGGGTACAATGAGCAGTTCTTC.

CDR3 bases: TGCGCCAGCAGCTTGGCCCCCTCAACCGGGACAGGCACCTATGGCTACACCTTC. Encoded protein: CASSLAPSTGTGTYGYTF. The V gene is TRBV5-1, the J gene TRBJ1-2; 8 bases agree with TRBD1. From germline, CDR1 is SGHRS and CDR2 YFSETQ. The CDR3 is 18 amino acids. With V trimmed by 0 bases and J by 4 bases, 14 bases remained unmatched.

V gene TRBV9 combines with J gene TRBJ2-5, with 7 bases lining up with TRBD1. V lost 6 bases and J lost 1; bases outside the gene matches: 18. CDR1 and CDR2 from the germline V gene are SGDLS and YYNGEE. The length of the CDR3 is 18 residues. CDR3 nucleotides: TGTGCCAGCACCAAGTACCCAACAGGGGTCTTTCCCCAAGAGACCCAGTACTTC. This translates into CASTKYPTGVFPQETQYF. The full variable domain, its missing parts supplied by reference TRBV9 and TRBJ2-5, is DSGVTQTPKHLITATGQRVTLRCSPRSGDLSVYWYQQSLDQGLQFLIQYYNGEERAKGNILERFSAQQFPDLHSELNLSSLELGDSALYFCASTKYPTGVFPQETQYFGPGTRLLVL.

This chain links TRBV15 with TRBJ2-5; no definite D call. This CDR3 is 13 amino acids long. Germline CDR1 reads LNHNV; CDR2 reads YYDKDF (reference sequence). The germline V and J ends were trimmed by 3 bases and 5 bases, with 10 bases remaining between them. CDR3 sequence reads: CATSRDGKETQYF. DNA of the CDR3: TGTGCCACCAGCAGGGATGGGAAGGAGACCCAGTACTTC.

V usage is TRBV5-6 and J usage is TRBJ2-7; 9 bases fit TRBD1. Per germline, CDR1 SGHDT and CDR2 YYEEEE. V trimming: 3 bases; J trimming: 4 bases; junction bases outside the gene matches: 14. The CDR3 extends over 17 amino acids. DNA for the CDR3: TGTGCCAGCAGCTACCGGCTCGGAGGGGACAGGGTGTACGAGCAGTACTTC. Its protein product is CASSYRLGGDRVYEQYF.

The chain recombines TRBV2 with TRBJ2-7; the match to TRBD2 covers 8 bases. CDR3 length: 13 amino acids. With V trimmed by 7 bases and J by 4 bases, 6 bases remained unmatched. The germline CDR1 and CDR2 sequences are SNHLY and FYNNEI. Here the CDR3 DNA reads TGTGCCAGCAAACAGCGGGAGTTTTACGAGCAGTACTTC. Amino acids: CASKQREFYEQYF.

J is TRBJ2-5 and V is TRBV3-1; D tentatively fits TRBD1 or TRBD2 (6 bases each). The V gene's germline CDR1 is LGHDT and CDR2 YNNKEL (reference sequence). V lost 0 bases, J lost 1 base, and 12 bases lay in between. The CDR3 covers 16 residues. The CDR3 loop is CASSQDPGAFQETQYF. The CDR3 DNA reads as TGTGCCAGCAGCCAAGACCCGGGGGCCTTCCAAGAGACCCAGTACTTC.

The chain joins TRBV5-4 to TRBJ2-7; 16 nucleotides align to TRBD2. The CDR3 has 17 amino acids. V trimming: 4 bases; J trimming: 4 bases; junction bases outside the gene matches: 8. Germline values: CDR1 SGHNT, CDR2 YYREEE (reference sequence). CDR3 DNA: TGTGCCAGCAGCCCTGGGACTAGCGGGGGGGGGATATACGAGCAGTACTTC. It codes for CASSPGTSGGGIYEQYF.

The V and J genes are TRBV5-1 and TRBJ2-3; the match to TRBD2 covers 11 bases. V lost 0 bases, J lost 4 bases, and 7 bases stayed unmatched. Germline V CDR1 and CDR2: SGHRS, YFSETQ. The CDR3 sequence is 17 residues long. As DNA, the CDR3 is TGCGCCAGCAGCTTGGATCTACTAGCGGGAGCCGCAGATACGCAGTATTTT. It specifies CASSLDLLAGAADTQYF.

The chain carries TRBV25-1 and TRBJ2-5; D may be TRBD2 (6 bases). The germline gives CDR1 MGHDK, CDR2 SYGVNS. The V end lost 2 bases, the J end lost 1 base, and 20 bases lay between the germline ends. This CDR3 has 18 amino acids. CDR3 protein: CASSETSEDGGPQETQYF. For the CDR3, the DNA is TGTGCCAGCAGTGAAACTTCTGAGGATGGAGGGCCCCAAGAGACCCAGTACTTC. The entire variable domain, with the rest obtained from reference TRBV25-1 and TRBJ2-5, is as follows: EADIYQTPRYLVIGTGKKITLECSQTMGHDKMYWYQQDPGMELHLIHYSYGVNSTEKGDLSSESTVSRIRTEHFPLTLESARPSHTSQYLCASSETSEDGGPQETQYFGPGTRLLVL.

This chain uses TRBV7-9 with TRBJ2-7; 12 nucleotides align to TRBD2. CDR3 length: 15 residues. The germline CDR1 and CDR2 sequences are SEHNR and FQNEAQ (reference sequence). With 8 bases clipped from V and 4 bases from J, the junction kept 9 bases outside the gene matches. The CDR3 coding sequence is TGTGCCAGCTCTATGGGACTAGCGGGTGTGTACGAGCAGTACTTC. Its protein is CASSMGLAGVYEQYF.

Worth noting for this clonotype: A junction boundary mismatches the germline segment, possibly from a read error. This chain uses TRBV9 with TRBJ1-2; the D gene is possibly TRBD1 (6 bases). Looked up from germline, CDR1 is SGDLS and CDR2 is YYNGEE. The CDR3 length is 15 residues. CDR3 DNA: TGTGCCAGCAGCTTAGAAGGGGGTGGCGGCTATCGCTACACCTTC. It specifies CASSLEGGGGYRYTF.

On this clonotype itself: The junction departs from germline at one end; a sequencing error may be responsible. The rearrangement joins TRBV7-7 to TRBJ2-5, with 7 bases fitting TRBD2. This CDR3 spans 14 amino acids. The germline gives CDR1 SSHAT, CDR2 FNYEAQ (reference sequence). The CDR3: CASSATSDQETQYF. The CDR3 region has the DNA TGTGCTAGCAGCGCTACTAGCGACCAAGAGACCCAGTACTTC.

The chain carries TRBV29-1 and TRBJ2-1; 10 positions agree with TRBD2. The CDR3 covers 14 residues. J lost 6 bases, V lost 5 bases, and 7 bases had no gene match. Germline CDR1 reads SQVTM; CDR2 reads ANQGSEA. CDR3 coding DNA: TGCAGCGTTATCCTAGCGGGAGTGGTCAATGAGCAGTTCTTC. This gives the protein CSVILAGVVNEQFF.

CDR3 amino acids: CASSRSLGYTF. CDR3 coding DNA: TGTGCCAGCAGTCGTAGTTTGGGCTACACCTTC. This chain links TRBV12-3 or TRBV12-4 with TRBJ1-2; D is undetermined. This CDR3 comprises 11 residues. The germline V and J ends were trimmed by 5 bases and 8 bases, with 9 bases remaining between them.

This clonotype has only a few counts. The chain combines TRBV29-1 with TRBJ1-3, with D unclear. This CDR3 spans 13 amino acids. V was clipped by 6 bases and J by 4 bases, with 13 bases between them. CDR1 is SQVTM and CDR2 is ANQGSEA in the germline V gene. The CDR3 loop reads CSVQPSVGNTIYF. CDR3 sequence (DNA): TGCAGCGTCCAACCTTCAGTCGGAAACACCATATATTTT.

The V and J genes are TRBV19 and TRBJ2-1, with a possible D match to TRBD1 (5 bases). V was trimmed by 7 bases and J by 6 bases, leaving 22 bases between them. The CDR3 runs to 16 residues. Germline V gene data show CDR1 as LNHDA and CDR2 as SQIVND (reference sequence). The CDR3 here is CASTPGTSSQGNEQFF. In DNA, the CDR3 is TGTGCCAGTACTCCCGGCACTTCTTCGCAGGGCAATGAGCAGTTCTTC.

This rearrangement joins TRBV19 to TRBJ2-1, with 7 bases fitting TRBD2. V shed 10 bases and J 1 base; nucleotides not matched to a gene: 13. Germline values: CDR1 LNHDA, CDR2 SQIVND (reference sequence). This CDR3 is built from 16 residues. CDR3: CAISRGAGRSYNEQFF. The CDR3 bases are TGTGCCATTTCTAGAGGAGCGGGGAGGTCCTACAATGAGCAGTTCTTC.